These T cell receptor beta chains were read from a single sample in a study of CD8+ T cells in alopecia areata. Some clones are missing from TCRdb's copy, which holds only in-frame ones; the method was immunoSEQ multiplex PCR. The sample has 200,000 to 250,000 clones, roughly two thirds seen once. Sample: CD4+ T cells sorted from blood, taken at week 0. These receptors were obtained from a human donor with alopecia areata. Each CDR3 is given with its conserved first and last residue. D genes are given only for firm matches. Clone size is shown for a subset of rows, as once, few, many or a class of expanded clone.

clone size: .; V gene: TRBV29-1; D gene: .; J gene: TRBJ2-3; CDR3 protein: CSGWGHPDTQYF; CDR3 DNA: TGCAGCGGGTGGGGTCACCCAGATACGCAGTATTTT
clone size: few; V gene: TRBV27; D gene: .; J gene: TRBJ2-2; CDR3 protein: CASSWQGGNTGELFF; CDR3 DNA: TGTGCCAGCAGTTGGCAAGGGGGGAACACCGGGGAGCTGTTTTTT
clone size: .; V gene: TRBV7-2; D gene: TRBD2; J gene: TRBJ2-7; CDR3 protein: CASSLTSGRYEQYF; CDR3 DNA: TGTGCCAGCAGCTTAACTAGCGGGAGATACGAGCAGTACTTC
clone size: .; V gene: TRBV30; D gene: .; J gene: TRBJ2-6; CDR3 protein: CAWSVGRGGANVLTF; CDR3 DNA: TGTGCCTGGAGTGTAGGCCGCGGTGGGGCCAACGTCCTGACTTTC
clone size: few; V gene: TRBV12-5; D gene: .; J gene: TRBJ2-2; CDR3 protein: CASGLARVTGELFF; CDR3 DNA: TGTGCTAGTGGTTTGGCCAGGGTCACCGGGGAGCTGTTTTTT
clone size: .; V gene: TRBV30; D gene: .; J gene: TRBJ1-4; CDR3 protein: CAWSVMDLRDEKLFF; CDR3 DNA: TGTGCCTGGAGTGTAATGGACCTCCGGGACGAAAAACTGTTTTTT
clone size: few; V gene: TRBV29-1; D gene: .; J gene: TRBJ1-2; CDR3 protein: CSVVGVLKVHGYTF; CDR3 DNA: TGCAGCGTTGTGGGGGTCCTCAAAGTCCATGGCTACACCTTC
clone size: .; V gene: TRBV5-6; D gene: TRBD1; J gene: TRBJ2-1; CDR3 protein: CASSFGTVYNEQFF; CDR3 DNA: TGTGCCAGCAGCTTCGGGACAGTTTACAATGAGCAGTTCTTC
clone size: .; V gene: TRBV29-1; D gene: .; J gene: TRBJ1-2; CDR3 protein: CSVARGNYGYTF; CDR3 DNA: TGCAGCGTTGCAAGGGGTAACTATGGCTACACCTTC
clone size: few; V gene: TRBV9; D gene: TRBD2; J gene: TRBJ2-2; CDR3 protein: CASSTPSTSGGTGELFF; CDR3 DNA: TGTGCCAGCAGCACCCCCTCCACTAGCGGGGGAACCGGGGAGCTGTTTTTT
clone size: .; V gene: TRBV7-9; D gene: .; J gene: TRBJ1-3; CDR3 protein: CASSWGGAGNTIYF; CDR3 DNA: TGTGCCAGCAGCTGGGGGGGAGCTGGAAACACCATATATTTT
clone size: .; V gene: TRBV30; D gene: .; J gene: TRBJ2-1; CDR3 protein: CAWAGIGHYNEQFF; CDR3 DNA: TGTGCCTGGGCCGGGATCGGACATTACAATGAGCAGTTCTTC
clone size: .; V gene: TRBV30; D gene: TRBD1; J gene: TRBJ1-5; CDR3 protein: CAWSVRRGGGQPQHF; CDR3 DNA: TGTGCCTGGAGTGTACGCAGGGGGGGCGGTCAGCCCCAGCATTTT
clone size: .; V gene: TRBV4-1; D gene: .; J gene: TRBJ1-1; CDR3 protein: CASSPVSPNTEAFF; CDR3 DNA: TGCGCCAGCAGCCCAGTCTCCCCGAACACTGAAGCTTTCTTT
clone size: .; V gene: TRBV18; D gene: .; J gene: TRBJ1-5; CDR3 protein: CASSPQQGSQQPQHF; CDR3 DNA: TGTGCCAGCTCACCTCAGCAGGGGTCCCAACAGCCCCAGCATTTT
clone size: .; V gene: TRBV29-1; D gene: TRBD1; J gene: TRBJ1-5; CDR3 protein: CSVAGGGDQPQHF; CDR3 DNA: TGCAGCGTTGCAGGGGGGGGCGATCAGCCCCAGCATTTT
clone size: .; V gene: TRBV6-5; D gene: .; J gene: TRBJ1-6; CDR3 protein: CASSRRAASSSPLHF; CDR3 DNA: TGTGCCAGCAGCCGTCGGGCAGCTTCCTCATCACCCCTCCACTTT
clone size: .; V gene: TRBV29-1; D gene: TRBD1; J gene: TRBJ1-2; CDR3 protein: CSASQGAAFGYTF; CDR3 DNA: TGCAGCGCATCACAGGGGGCGGCGTTTGGCTACACCTTC
clone size: few; V gene: TRBV5-4; D gene: .; J gene: TRBJ1-1; CDR3 protein: CASSAGGNTEAFF; CDR3 DNA: TGTGCCAGCAGCGCGGGGGGGAACACTGAAGCTTTCTTT
clone size: .; V gene: TRBV6-5; D gene: .; J gene: TRBJ2-7; CDR3 protein: CASRMGRARNYEQYF; CDR3 DNA: TGTGCCAGCAGGATGGGGCGAGCACGAAACTACGAGCAGTACTTC
clone size: .; V gene: TRBV30; D gene: TRBD2; J gene: TRBJ2-6; CDR3 protein: CAWRPVGGLVLSGANVLTF; CDR3 DNA: TGTGCCTGGAGACCGGTGGGAGGGTTAGTCCTTTCTGGGGCCAACGTCCTGACTTTC
clone size: once; V gene: TRBV23-1; D gene: TRBD1; J gene: TRBJ2-3; CDR3 protein: CASSQRTGQSRSTDTQYF; CDR3 DNA: TGCGCCAGCAGTCAGCGGACGGGACAGTCACGGAGCACAGATACGCAGTATTTT
clone size: .; V gene: TRBV29-1; D gene: TRBD1; J gene: TRBJ1-2; CDR3 protein: CSVSRDRGYGYTF; CDR3 DNA: TGCAGCGTAAGCCGGGACAGGGGCTATGGCTACACCTTC
clone size: .; V gene: TRBV7-2; D gene: TRBD2; J gene: TRBJ2-1; CDR3 protein: CASSLKLALNNEQFF; CDR3 DNA: TGTGCCAGCAGCTTAAAACTAGCGTTAAACAATGAGCAGTTCTTC
clone size: .; V gene: TRBV9; D gene: TRBD1; J gene: TRBJ1-6; CDR3 protein: CASSIQGNSPLHF; CDR3 DNA: TGTGCCAGCAGCATACAGGGGAATTCACCCCTCCACTTT
clone size: few; V gene: TRBV30; D gene: .; J gene: TRBJ2-3; CDR3 protein: CAWSVQDTQYF; CDR3 DNA: TGTGCCTGGAGTGTACAAGATACGCAGTATTTT
clone size: few; V gene: TRBV7-8; D gene: .; J gene: TRBJ1-2; CDR3 protein: CASSIEWGSTVYGYTF; CDR3 DNA: TGTGCCAGCAGTATAGAATGGGGGTCCACAGTATATGGCTACACCTTC
clone size: .; V gene: TRBV29-1; D gene: .; J gene: TRBJ2-1; CDR3 protein: CSVGPPGNEQFF; CDR3 DNA: TGCAGCGTTGGTCCCCCAGGAAATGAGCAGTTCTTC
clone size: .; V gene: TRBV4-1; D gene: .; J gene: TRBJ2-4; CDR3 protein: CASSQEGSASPYF; CDR3 DNA: TGCGCCAGCAGCCAAGAAGGCTCCGCGTCCCCATACTTC
clone size: .; V gene: TRBV29-1; D gene: TRBD2; J gene: TRBJ2-1; CDR3 protein: CSASPGTSGHNEQFF; CDR3 DNA: TGCAGCGCCTCCCCCGGGACTAGCGGACACAATGAGCAGTTCTTC
clone size: .; V gene: TRBV5-4; D gene: TRBD1; J gene: TRBJ1-2; CDR3 protein: CASSSGQAPNYGYTF; CDR3 DNA: TGTGCCAGCAGCTCCGGACAGGCCCCTAACTATGGCTACACCTTC
clone size: .; V gene: TRBV7-2; D gene: .; J gene: TRBJ2-1; CDR3 protein: CASSLAGGGRHNEQFF; CDR3 DNA: TGTGCCAGCAGCTTAGCGGGAGGGGGGAGGCACAATGAGCAGTTCTTC
clone size: few; V gene: TRBV2; D gene: .; J gene: TRBJ2-7; CDR3 protein: CASSENRDSYEQYF; CDR3 DNA: TGTGCCAGCAGTGAAAACAGAGATTCCTACGAGCAGTACTTC
clone size: .; V gene: TRBV19; D gene: TRBD1; J gene: TRBJ2-3; CDR3 protein: CAVGQTISTDTQYF; CDR3 DNA: TGTGCTGTGGGACAGACAATTAGCACAGATACGCAGTATTTT
clone size: few; V gene: TRBV30; D gene: .; J gene: TRBJ2-2; CDR3 protein: CAWSPRQPFTGELFF; CDR3 DNA: TGTGCCTGGAGTCCACGACAGCCTTTTACCGGGGAGCTGTTTTTT
clone size: few; V gene: TRBV7-2; D gene: TRBD1; J gene: TRBJ2-5; CDR3 protein: CASSLSRDRETQYF; CDR3 DNA: TGTGCCAGCAGCTTAAGCCGGGACAGAGAGACCCAGTACTTC
clone size: .; V gene: TRBV6-5; D gene: .; J gene: TRBJ1-1; CDR3 protein: CASTPTVNTEAFF; CDR3 DNA: TGTGCCAGCACCCCCACCGTGAACACTGAAGCTTTCTTT
clone size: .; V gene: TRBV9; D gene: TRBD2; J gene: TRBJ2-1; CDR3 protein: CASSVTAGGALEQFF; CDR3 DNA: TGTGCCAGCAGCGTAACCGCGGGGGGTGCGCTTGAGCAGTTCTTC
clone size: .; V gene: TRBV6-5; D gene: .; J gene: TRBJ1-2; CDR3 protein: CASSDWGARGYTF; CDR3 DNA: TGTGCCAGCAGCGACTGGGGGGCGCGTGGCTACACCTTC
clone size: .; V gene: TRBV7-2; D gene: .; J gene: TRBJ2-7; CDR3 protein: CASSELTGTPSYEQYF; CDR3 DNA: TGTGCCAGCAGCGAACTCACCGGGACTCCCTCCTACGAGCAGTACTTC
clone size: once; V gene: TRBV29-1; D gene: .; J gene: TRBJ2-5; CDR3 protein: CSSRRGQETQYF; CDR3 DNA: TGCAGCTCCCGCCGCGGGCAAGAGACCCAGTACTTC